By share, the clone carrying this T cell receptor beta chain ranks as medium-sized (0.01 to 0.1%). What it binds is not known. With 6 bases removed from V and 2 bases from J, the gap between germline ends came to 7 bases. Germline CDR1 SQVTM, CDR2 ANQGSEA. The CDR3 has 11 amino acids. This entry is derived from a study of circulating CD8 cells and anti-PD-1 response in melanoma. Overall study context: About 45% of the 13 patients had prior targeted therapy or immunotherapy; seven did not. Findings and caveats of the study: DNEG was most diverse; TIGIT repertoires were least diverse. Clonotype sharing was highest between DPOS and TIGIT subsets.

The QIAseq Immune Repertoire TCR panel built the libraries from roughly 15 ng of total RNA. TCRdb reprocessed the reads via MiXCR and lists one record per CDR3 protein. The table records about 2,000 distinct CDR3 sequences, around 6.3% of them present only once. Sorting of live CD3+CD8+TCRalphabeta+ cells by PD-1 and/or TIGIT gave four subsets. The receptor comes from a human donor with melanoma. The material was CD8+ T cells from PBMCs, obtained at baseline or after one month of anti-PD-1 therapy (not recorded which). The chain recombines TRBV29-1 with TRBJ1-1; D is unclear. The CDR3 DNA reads TGCAGCGTGGACCGCAACACTGAAGCTTTCTTT. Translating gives CSVDRNTEAFF.